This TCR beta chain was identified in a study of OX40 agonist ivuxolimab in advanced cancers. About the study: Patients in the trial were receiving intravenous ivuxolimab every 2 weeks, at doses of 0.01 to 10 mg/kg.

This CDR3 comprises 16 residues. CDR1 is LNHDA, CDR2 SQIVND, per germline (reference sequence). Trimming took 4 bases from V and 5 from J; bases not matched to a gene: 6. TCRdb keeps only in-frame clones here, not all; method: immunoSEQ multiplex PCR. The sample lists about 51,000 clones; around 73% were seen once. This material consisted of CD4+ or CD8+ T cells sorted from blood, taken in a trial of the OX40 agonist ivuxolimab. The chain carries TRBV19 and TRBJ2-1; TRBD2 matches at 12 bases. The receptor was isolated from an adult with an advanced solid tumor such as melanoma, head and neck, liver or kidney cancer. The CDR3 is CASSTGLAGPHNEQFF. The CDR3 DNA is TGTGCCAGTAGTACTGGACTAGCGGGACCTCACAATGAGCAGTTCTTC.